These T cell receptor beta chains were read from a single sample in a study of CD8 T cells in Susac syndrome. MiXCR, run by TCRdb on the immunoSEQ multiplex PCR reads, gives a single entry per CDR3 protein. The table shows hundreds of thousands of distinct CDR3 sequences, with 95% occurring only once. The sequenced material came from CD4+ T cells from PBMCs. These receptors were obtained from a human donor with multiple sclerosis. Each CDR3 is given with its conserved first and last residue. D genes are given only for firm matches. Clone size is stated in some rows and not others, as once, few, many or a class when expanded.

d_call clone_size j_call v_call cdr3_nt cdr3_aa
TRBD1 - TRBJ1-2 TRBV5-4 TGTGCCAGCAGCCTCCTCGGACAGGCTGAGGGCTACACCTTC CASSLLGQAEGYTF
TRBD1 - TRBJ2-5 TRBV7-2 TGTGCCAGCAGCTTGAGACAGGGGATCGGGCAAGAGACCCAGTACTTC CASSLRQGIGQETQYF
TRBD1 - TRBJ1-5 TRBV7-9 TGTGCCAGCAGCTTTCGGGACAGGGAGCACCAGCATTTT CASSFRDREHQHF
TRBD2 - TRBJ2-5 TRBV20-1 TGCAGTGCTAGAGGCCTTGTAGGGAGGGAGGAGACCCAGTACTTC CSARGLVGREETQYF
TRBD1 - TRBJ1-6 TRBV7-9 TGTGCCAGCAGCTTTTCGGGGGGACAGGGTCGTTCACCCCTCCACTTT CASSFSGGQGRSPLHF
- - TRBJ2-3 TRBV29-1 TGCAGCGTTGGGGGGAACACAGATACGCAGTATTTT CSVGGNTDTQYF
TRBD2 - TRBJ2-1 TRBV6-4 TGTGCCAGCAGTGACTCTAGCGGGGGCAAGTTCTTC CASSDSSGGKFF
- once TRBJ1-4 TRBV30 TGTGCCTGGAGTCAACCGGACACCGGAGGAGCCGAAAAACTGTTTTTT CAWSQPDTGGAEKLFF
- - TRBJ2-1 TRBV5-1 TGCGCCAGCAGCTTAACGTCAAGCTCCTACAATGAGCAGTTCTTC CASSLTSSSYNEQFF
- - TRBJ1-1 TRBV7-9 TGTGCCAGCAGCCCCCAGACCCATAGGAACACTGAAGCTTTCTTT CASSPQTHRNTEAFF
- - TRBJ2-3 TRBV11-3 TGTGCCAGCAGCTTAGATGCAGGGGATACGCAGTATTTT CASSLDAGDTQYF
- - TRBJ1-1 TRBV18 TGTGCCAGCTCACCACCGAAGGGAGGTACTGAAGCTTTCTTT CASSPPKGGTEAFF
- - TRBJ1-1 TRBV30 TGTGCCTGGAGTGACGGATCTCATGAAGCTTTCTTT CAWSDGSHEAFF
- few TRBJ2-3 TRBV12-3/TRBV12-4 TGTGCCAGCAGTGTCCTTGGTACGCAGTATTTT CASSVLGTQYF
- - TRBJ1-5 TRBV4-1 TGCGCCAGCAGTAAAGACGGCAATCAGCCCCAGCATTTT CASSKDGNQPQHF
TRBD1 - TRBJ1-5 TRBV20-1 TGCAGTGCTGGGACAGAGCCCACCTTCAATCAGCCCCAGCATTTT CSAGTEPTFNQPQHF
TRBD1 - TRBJ2-3 TRBV7-2 TGTGCCAGCGGACCCACAGGGGGAGGCGATACGCAGTATTTT CASGPTGGGDTQYF
- - TRBJ1-2 TRBV12-3/TRBV12-4 TGTGCCAGCAGCTCGTTTGATGGCTACACCTTC CASSSFDGYTF
TRBD1 - TRBJ1-4 TRBV20-1 TGCAGTGCTACGTTTTCAGGGGGCGGGGGAGAAAAACTGTTTTTT CSATFSGGGGEKLFF
- - TRBJ1-6 TRBV12-3/TRBV12-4 TGTGCCAGCAGTTTAAAGGGCCTGGCCTATAATTCACCCCTCCACTTT CASSLKGLAYNSPLHF
- - TRBJ1-1 TRBV6-6 TGTGCCATCAGAGAAGACGCTGAAGCTTTCTTT CAIREDAEAFF
TRBD2 once TRBJ2-1 TRBV25-1 TGTGCCAGCAGTGAGCGGCTAGCGGGGAGCTCCTACAATGAGCAGTTCTTC CASSERLAGSSYNEQFF
TRBD1 once TRBJ1-2 TRBV20-1 TGCAGTGCTAGAGAGCCTGGGACAGCCTATGGCTACACCTTC CSAREPGTAYGYTF
- - TRBJ1-5 TRBV11-2 TGTGCCAGCGGGACGGGCAATCAGCCCCAGCATTTT CASGTGNQPQHF
- - TRBJ2-5 TRBV15 TGTGCCACCAGCAGTGCGGTAGGGACAGTTCGGAGGGCCCAGTACTTC CATSSAVGTVRRAQYF
- - TRBJ1-5 TRBV12-3/TRBV12-4 TGTGCCAGTGGGAGCGGGTATCAGCCCCAGCATTTT CASGSGYQPQHF
TRBD1 - TRBJ1-5 TRBV28 TGTGCCATCCAGGGGGCAGGACAGCCCCAGCATTTT CAIQGAGQPQHF
TRBD1 few TRBJ1-6 TRBV6-5 TGTGCCAGCAGGACGGGACAGGATAATTCACCCCTCCACTTT CASRTGQDNSPLHF
- - TRBJ1-1 TRBV29-1 TGCAGCGGGGCTTCGGTGGGGATGAACACTGAAGCTTTCTTT CSGASVGMNTEAFF
- - TRBJ2-7 TRBV7-8 TGTGCCAGCAGCTTGGGACTGTCCTACTACGAGCAGTACTTC CASSLGLSYYEQYF
- - TRBJ1-1 TRBV29-1 TGCAGCGGATATTCGCGAAAAGAGACTGAAGCTTTCTTT CSGYSRKETEAFF
- - TRBJ1-2 TRBV5-1 TGCGCCAGCAACGACGGACAGCCCTATGGCTACACCTTC CASNDGQPYGYTF
- - TRBJ2-2 TRBV9 TGTGCCAGCAGCCTCGAACAGGGAAACACCGGGGAGCTGTTTTTT CASSLEQGNTGELFF
TRBD1 once TRBJ2-7 TRBV6-6 TGTGCCAGCAGACAGGGGTTGGAAGGCCCGTACGAGCAGTACTTC CASRQGLEGPYEQYF
- - TRBJ1-2 TRBV15 TGTGCCACCAGCAGAGAGTCAGGCGTGGACTATGGCTACACCTTC CATSRESGVDYGYTF
TRBD2 once TRBJ2-7 TRBV15 TGTGCCACCAGCAGGGAACGGGGGGACTCCTACGAGCAGTACTTC CATSRERGDSYEQYF
TRBD1 - TRBJ2-1 TRBV29-1 TGCAGCGCCGCCGGGACAGGGGTCAATGAGCAGTTCTTC CSAAGTGVNEQFF
- - TRBJ2-1 TRBV5-1 TGCGCCAGCAGCGCCGCATTTAGCTCCTACAATGAGCAGTTCTTC CASSAAFSSYNEQFF
- - TRBJ1-3 TRBV30 TGTGCCTGGAGTGTGGGGATTGGCGGGGCGTTCTCTGGAAACACCATATATTTT CAWSVGIGGAFSGNTIYF